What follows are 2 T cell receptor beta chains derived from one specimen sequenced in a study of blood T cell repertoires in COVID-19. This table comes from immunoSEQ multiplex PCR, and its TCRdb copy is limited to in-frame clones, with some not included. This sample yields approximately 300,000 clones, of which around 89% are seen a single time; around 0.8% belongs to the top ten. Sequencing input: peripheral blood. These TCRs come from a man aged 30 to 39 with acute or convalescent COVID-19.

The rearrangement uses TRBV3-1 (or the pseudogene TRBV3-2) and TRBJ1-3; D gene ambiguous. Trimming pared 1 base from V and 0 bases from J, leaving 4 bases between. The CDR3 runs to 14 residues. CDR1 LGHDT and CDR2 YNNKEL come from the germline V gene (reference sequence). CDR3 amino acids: CASSQVYSGNTIYF. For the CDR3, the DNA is TGTGCCAGCAGCCAAGTCTACTCTGGAAACACCATATATTTT.

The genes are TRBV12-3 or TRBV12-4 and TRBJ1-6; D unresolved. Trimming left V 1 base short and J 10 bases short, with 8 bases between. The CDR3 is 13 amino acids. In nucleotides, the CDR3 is TGTGCCAGCAGTTTAGACGGGAGGTCACCCCTCCACTTT. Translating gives CASSLDGRSPLHF.